The clone carrying this TCR beta chain was seen a single time. The sample belongs to a study of blood T cell repertoires in COVID-19. Turning to the study itself: T cells, B-cell-depleted T cells, or PBMCs supplied cDNA or gDNA.

Clinical history reported by participants formed the basis on which cohorts were assigned. The germline V gene encodes CDR1 SGHRS and CDR2 YFSETQ. The CDR3 totals 14 residues. V was pared by 2 bases and J by 3 bases, with 8 bases between. Profiling relied on immunoSEQ multiplex PCR, and the TCRdb table lists in-frame clones only, not all of them. The sample yields about 370,000 clones, about 90% seen once. This chain uses TRBV5-1 with TRBJ2-2, with TRBD1 as a possible D gene (5 bases). The source material was PBMCs or T cells enriched from blood (not recorded which). This TCR was recovered from a woman aged 25-40 years who had recovered from COVID-19. The CDR3 DNA sequence: TGCGCCAGCAGCTTACAGGCAGACACCGGGGAGCTGTTTTTT. It encodes CASSLQADTGELFF. Full variable domain (missing parts from reference TRBV5-1 and TRBJ2-2): KAGVTQTPRYLIKTRGQQVTLSCSPISGHRSVSWYQQTPGQGLQFLFEYFSETQRNKGNFPGRFSGRQFSNSRSEMNVSTLELGDSALYLCASSLQADTGELFFGEGSRLTVL.